A single T cell receptor (beta chain) is shown here with its context. Its antigen remains unidentified. The sample is drawn from a study of neoadjuvant nivolumab and ipilimumab in lung cancer. The overall study: Patients got nivolumab 3 mg/kg on days 1, 15 and 29; combination added ipilimumab 1 mg/kg day 1. Study-level points and caveats: TCR richness and clonality were higher in tumors than adjacent uninvolved lung.

Germline trimming cut 4 bases from V and 0 bases from J; bases unmatched to any gene: 10. This CDR3 contains 19 residues. Germline-derived CDR1 and CDR2 are SGHDN and FVKESK. The repertoire was sequenced with immunoSEQ multiplex PCR; TCRdb's copy has only in-frame clones and lacks some. The repertoire holds about 8,800 clones, with 84% as singletons. This material consisted of tumor tissue, taken after neoadjuvant nivolumab, alone or with ipilimumab, at or shortly before surgery. This clonotype was sampled from an adult with non-small cell lung cancer. The V call is TRBV14, the J call TRBJ2-4, with 12 bases identical to TRBD1. CDR3 sequence: CASSRGTGGTHLAKNIQYF. CDR3 bases: TGTGCCAGCAGCCGCGGGACAGGGGGCACCCATTTAGCCAAAAACATTCAGTACTTC.